A selection of T cell receptor beta chains follows, all from one sample in a study of T cell responses to AZD1222 COVID-19 vaccine. Clones were sequenced by immunoSEQ multiplex PCR, and TCRdb holds only the in-frame ones, with some missing. The table includes fewer than 110,000 clones, roughly 90% detected once. The input for sequencing was peripheral blood, taken on day 0 of AZD1222 vaccination. These receptors originate from an adult in good health. Each CDR3 is given without its conserved first and last residue.

v_gene: TRBV11-3
j_gene: TRBJ2-7
CDR3aa: ASSLNTGTGSEQY

v_gene: TRBV5-1
j_gene: TRBJ1-6
CDR3aa: ASSPQGDYSPLH

v_gene: TRBV30
j_gene: TRBJ1-2
CDR3aa: AWEKWGNGYT

v_gene: TRBV28
j_gene: TRBJ2-5
CDR3aa: ASSLQGGGETQY

v_gene: TRBV9
j_gene: TRBJ2-3
CDR3aa: ASSVATTDTQY

v_gene: TRBV4-1
j_gene: TRBJ2-1
CDR3aa: ASSQDSLFPPNEQF

v_gene: TRBV7-2
j_gene: TRBJ2-7
CDR3aa: ASRRLMGGSYEQY

v_gene: TRBV19
j_gene: TRBJ2-1
CDR3aa: ASSRREYNEQF

v_gene: TRBV29-1
j_gene: TRBJ1-3
CDR3aa: SVWTGSSGNTIY

v_gene: TRBV21-1
j_gene: TRBJ2-1
CDR3aa: ASPLAGGGNEQF

v_gene: TRBV18
j_gene: TRBJ1-2
CDR3aa: ASSPTGVGAGGYT

v_gene: TRBV28
j_gene: TRBJ2-2
CDR3aa: ASHEGGAGTENTGELF

v_gene: TRBV5-4
j_gene: TRBJ1-3
CDR3aa: ASSLGQGAQSGNTIY

v_gene: TRBV7-8
j_gene: TRBJ2-1
CDR3aa: ASSLVAGDGEQF

v_gene: TRBV23-1
j_gene: TRBJ1-2
CDR3aa: ASSQRTSYYGYT

v_gene: TRBV6-5
j_gene: TRBJ1-1
CDR3aa: ASSYGGQLNTEAF